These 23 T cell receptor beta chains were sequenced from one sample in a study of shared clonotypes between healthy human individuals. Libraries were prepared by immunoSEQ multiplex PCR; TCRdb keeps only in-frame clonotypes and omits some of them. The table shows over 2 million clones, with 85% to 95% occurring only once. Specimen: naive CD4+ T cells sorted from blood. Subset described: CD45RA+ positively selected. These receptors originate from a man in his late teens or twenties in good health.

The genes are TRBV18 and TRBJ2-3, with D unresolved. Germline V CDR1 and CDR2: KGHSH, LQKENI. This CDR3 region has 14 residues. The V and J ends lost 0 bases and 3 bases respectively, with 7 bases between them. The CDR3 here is CASSPPRLTDTQYF. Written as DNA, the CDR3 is TGTGCCAGCTCACCACCGAGACTGACAGATACGCAGTATTTT.

The CDR3 is CAISESRDRGYNEQFF. The CDR3 coding sequence is TGTGCCATCAGTGAGTCGAGAGACAGGGGCTACAATGAGCAGTTCTTC. The V and J genes are TRBV10-3 and TRBJ2-1, with 8 bases identical to TRBD1. Unmatched junction bases numbered 4, after V lost 0 bases and J lost 3 bases. The germline V gene encodes CDR1 ENHRY and CDR2 SYGVKD. This CDR3 is 16 amino acids long.

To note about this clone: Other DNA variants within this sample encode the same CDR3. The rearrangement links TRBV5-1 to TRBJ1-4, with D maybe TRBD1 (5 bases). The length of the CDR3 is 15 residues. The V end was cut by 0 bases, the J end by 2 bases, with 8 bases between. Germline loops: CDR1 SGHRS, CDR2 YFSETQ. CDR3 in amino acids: CASSLGGSTNEKLFF. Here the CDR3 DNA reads TGCGCCAGCAGCTTGGGGGGCAGCACTAATGAAAAACTGTTTTTT.

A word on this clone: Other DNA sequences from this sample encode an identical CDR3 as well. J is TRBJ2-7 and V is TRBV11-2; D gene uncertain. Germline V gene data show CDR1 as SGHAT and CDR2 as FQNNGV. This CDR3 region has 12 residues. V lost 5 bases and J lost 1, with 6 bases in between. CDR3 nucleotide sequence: TGTGCCAGCAGCCTTATTTCCTACGAGCAGTACTTC. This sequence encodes CASSLISYEQYF.

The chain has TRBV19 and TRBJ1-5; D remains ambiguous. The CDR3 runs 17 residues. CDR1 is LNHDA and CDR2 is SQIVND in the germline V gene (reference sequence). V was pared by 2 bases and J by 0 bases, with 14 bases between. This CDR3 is CASSILGQPYSNQPQHF. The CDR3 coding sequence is TGTGCCAGTAGTATACTTGGGCAGCCTTATAGCAATCAGCCCCAGCATTTT.

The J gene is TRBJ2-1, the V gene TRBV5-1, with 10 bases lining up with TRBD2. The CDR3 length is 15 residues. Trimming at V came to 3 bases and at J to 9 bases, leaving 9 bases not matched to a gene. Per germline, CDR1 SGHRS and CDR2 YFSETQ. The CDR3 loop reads CASSYASGGISEQFF. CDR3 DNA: TGCGCCAGCAGCTACGCTAGCGGGGGTATTAGTGAGCAGTTCTTC.

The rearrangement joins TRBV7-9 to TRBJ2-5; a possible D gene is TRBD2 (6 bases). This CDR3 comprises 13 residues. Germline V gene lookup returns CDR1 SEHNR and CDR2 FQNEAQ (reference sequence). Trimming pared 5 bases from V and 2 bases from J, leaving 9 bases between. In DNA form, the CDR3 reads TGTGCCAGCAGCCGGGACTTTCAAGAGACCCAGTACTTC. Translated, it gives CASSRDFQETQYF.

The CDR3 here is CASSQEQGGYGYTF. The CDR3 DNA sequence: TGCGCCAGCAGCCAAGAGCAGGGGGGCTATGGCTACACCTTC. The chain combines TRBV4-1 with TRBJ1-2; TRBD1 matches at 7 bases. The V and J ends lost 0 bases and 4 bases, in that order; junction bases with no gene match: 2. The CDR3 length is 14 residues. CDR1 and CDR2 (germline): MGHRA, YSYEKL.

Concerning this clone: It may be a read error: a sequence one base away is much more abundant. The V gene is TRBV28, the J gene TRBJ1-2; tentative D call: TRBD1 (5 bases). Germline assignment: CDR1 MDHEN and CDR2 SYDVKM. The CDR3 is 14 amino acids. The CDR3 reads CASSLFLGQEGYAF. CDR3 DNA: TGTGCCAGCAGTTTATTTCTGGGGCAGGAAGGCTACGCCTTC.

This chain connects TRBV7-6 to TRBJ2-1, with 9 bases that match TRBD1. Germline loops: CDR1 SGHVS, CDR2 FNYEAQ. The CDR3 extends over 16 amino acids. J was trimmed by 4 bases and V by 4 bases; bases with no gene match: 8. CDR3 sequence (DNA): TGTGCCAGCAGCTACACCGGGACAGGGTTTTACAATGAGCAGTTCTTC. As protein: CASSYTGTGFYNEQFF.

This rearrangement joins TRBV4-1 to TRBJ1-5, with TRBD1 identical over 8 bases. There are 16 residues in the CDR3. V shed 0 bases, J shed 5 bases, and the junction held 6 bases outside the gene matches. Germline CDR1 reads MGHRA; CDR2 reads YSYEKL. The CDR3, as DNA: TGCGCCAGCAGCCAAGATGGGGGACAGGCTTATCAGCCCCAGCATTTT. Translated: CASSQDGGQAYQPQHF.

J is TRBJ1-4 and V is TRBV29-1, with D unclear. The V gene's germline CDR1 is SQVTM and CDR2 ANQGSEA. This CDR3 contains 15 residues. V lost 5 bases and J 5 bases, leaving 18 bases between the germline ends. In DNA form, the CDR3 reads TGCAGCGTTTTAAGACAACTCAACGAAAATGAAAAACTGTTTTTT. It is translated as CSVLRQLNENEKLFF.

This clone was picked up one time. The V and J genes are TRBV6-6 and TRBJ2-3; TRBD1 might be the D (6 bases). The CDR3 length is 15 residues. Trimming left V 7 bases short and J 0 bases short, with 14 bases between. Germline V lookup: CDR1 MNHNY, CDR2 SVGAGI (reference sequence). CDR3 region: CASIWGQGSTDTQYF. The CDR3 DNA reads TGTGCCAGCATTTGGGGGCAGGGGAGCACAGATACGCAGTATTTT.

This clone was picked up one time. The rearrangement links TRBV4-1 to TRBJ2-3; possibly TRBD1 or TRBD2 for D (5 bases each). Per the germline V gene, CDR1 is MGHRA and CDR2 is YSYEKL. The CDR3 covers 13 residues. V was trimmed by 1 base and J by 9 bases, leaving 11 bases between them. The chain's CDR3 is CASSQGGRRTQYF. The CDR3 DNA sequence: TGCGCCAGCAGCCAAGGGGGCCGGAGGACGCAGTATTTT.

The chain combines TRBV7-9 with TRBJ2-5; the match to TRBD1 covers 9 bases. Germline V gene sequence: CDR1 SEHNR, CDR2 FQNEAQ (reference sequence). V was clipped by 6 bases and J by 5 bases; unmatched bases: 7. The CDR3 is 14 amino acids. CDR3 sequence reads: CASRVTGGLETQYF. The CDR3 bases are TGTGCCAGCAGGGTTACAGGGGGCCTGGAGACCCAGTACTTC.

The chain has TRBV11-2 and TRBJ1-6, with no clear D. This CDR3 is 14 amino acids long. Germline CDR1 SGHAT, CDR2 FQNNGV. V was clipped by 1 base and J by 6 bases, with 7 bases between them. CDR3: CASSLGRANSPLHF. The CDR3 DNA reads TGTGCCAGCAGCTTAGGAAGGGCTAATTCACCCCTCCACTTT.

In DNA, the CDR3 is TGTGCCACCTACAAGGGGACGGACGGCAGAAGCTATGGCTACACCTTC. As protein: CATYKGTDGRSYGYTF. The chain employs TRBV10-3 and TRBJ1-2; perhaps TRBD1 as D (5 bases). CDR1 is ENHRY, CDR2 SYGVKD, per germline. V gave up 10 bases and J gave up 4 bases, with 25 bases separating them. The CDR3 has 16 residues.

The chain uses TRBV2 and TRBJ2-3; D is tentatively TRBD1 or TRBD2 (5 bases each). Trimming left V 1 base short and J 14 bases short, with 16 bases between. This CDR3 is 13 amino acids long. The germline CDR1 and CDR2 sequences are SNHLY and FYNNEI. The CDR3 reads CASSEEGTNSRYF. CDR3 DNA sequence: TGTGCCAGCAGTGAAGAAGGGACCAACTCACGGTATTTT.

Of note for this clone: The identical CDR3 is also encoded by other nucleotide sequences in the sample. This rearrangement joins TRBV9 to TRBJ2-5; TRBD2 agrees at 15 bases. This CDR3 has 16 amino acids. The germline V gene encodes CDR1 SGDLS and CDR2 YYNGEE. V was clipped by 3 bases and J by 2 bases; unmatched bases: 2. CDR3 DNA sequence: TGTGCCAGCAGCGCGGGACTAGCGGGGGGACAAGAGACCCAGTACTTC. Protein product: CASSAGLAGGQETQYF.

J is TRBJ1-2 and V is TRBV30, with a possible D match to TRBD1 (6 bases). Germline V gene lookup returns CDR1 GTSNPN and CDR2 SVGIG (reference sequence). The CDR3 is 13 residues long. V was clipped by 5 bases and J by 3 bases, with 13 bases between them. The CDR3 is CAWSGGGDYGYTF. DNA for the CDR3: TGTGCCTGGTCAGGAGGGGGGGACTATGGCTACACCTTC.

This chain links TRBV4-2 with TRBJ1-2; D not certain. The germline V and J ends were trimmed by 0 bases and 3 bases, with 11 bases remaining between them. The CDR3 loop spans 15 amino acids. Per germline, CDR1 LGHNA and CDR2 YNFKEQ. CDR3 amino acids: CASSQEGRSYYGYTF. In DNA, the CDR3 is TGTGCCAGCAGCCAAGAGGGCAGGTCGTACTATGGCTACACCTTC.

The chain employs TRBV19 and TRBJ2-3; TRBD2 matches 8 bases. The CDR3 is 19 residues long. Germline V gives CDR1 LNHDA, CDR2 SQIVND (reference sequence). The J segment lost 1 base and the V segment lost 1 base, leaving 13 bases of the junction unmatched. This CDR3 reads CASSIVWLVETSGTDTQYF. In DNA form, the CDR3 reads TGTGCCAGTAGTATAGTCTGGCTCGTCGAGACTAGCGGCACAGATACGCAGTATTTT.

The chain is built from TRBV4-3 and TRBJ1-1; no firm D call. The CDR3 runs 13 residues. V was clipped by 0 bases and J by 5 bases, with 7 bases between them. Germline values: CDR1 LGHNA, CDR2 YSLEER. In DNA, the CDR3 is TGCGCCAGCAGCCAAGAGTCCTTTACTGAAGCTTTCTTT. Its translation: CASSQESFTEAFF.